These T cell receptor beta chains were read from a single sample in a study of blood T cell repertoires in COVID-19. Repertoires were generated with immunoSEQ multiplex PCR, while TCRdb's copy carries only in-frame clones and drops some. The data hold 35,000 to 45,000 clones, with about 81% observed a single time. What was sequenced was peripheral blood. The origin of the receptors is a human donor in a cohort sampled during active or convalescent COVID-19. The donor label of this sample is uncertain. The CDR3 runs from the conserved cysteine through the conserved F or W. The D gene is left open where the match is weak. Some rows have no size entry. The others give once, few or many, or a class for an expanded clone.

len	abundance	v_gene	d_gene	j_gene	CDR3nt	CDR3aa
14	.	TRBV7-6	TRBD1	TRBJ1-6	TGTGCCAGCAGCTCGGGACAGCCCAATTCACCCCTCCACTTT	CASSSGQPNSPLHF
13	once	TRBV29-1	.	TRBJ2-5	TGCAGCGTTGAAGTGGGCGCTGGGTCGGCCCAGTACTTC	CSVEVGAGSAQYF
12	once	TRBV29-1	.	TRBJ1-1	TGCAGCGTTGCGGGCCAGGGCAGGGAAGCTTTCTTT	CSVAGQGREAFF
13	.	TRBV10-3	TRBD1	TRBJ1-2	TGTGCCATCAGTGCAGGGGGCAACTATGGCTACACCTTC	CAISAGGNYGYTF
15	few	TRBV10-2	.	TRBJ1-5	TGCGCCAGCAGTGAGTCGGGACACCGCAATCAGCCCCAGCATTTT	CASSESGHRNQPQHF
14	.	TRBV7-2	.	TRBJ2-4	TGTGCCAGCAGCTTAGGGGCGGGTCATAACATTCAGTACTTC	CASSLGAGHNIQYF
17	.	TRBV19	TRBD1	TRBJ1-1	TGTGCCAGTAGTATAGGTATGCGGGACAGGGTGGGCACTGAAGCTTTCTTT	CASSIGMRDRVGTEAFF
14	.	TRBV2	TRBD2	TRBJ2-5	TGTGCCAGCAGTGAAGAGCGGGAATCAGAGACCCAGTACTTC	CASSEERESETQYF
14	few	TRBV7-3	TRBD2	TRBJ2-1	TGTGCCAGCAGCTCCGACGGGGGGGTCAATGAGCAGTTCTTC	CASSSDGGVNEQFF
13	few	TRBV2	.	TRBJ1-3	TGTGCCAGCAGTGTCGGGGTCGGAAACACCATATATTTT	CASSVGVGNTIYF
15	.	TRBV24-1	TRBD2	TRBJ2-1	TGTGCCACCAGTGATAAGGGACTAGCCTCCAATGAGCAGTTCTTC	CATSDKGLASNEQFF
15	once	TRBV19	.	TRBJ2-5	TGTGCCAGTAGTATAGCCCTAGGGGGGGAAGAGACCCAGTACTTC	CASSIALGGEETQYF
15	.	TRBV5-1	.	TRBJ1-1	TGCGCCAGCAGCTTGGATAATCCGGGATGGACTGAAGCTTTCTTT	CASSLDNPGWTEAFF
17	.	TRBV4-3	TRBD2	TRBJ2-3	TGCGCCAGCAGCCAAGGCGTTGGGGGAGGGTCCGCAGATACGCAGTATTTT	CASSQGVGGGSADTQYF
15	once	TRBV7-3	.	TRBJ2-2	TGTGCCAGCAGCTTAATGATCCAGGGTGGCGGGGAGCTGTTTTTT	CASSLMIQGGGELFF
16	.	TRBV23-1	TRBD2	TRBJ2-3	TGCGCCAGCAGTCTGGCGACTAGCGGGAAAACAGATACGCAGTATTTT	CASSLATSGKTDTQYF
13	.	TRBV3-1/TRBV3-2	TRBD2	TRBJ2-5	TGTGCCAGCAGCCCTACCCGACTAGCGGACCAGTACTTC	CASSPTRLADQYF
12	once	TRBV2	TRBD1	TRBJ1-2	TGTGCCAGCACGGACAGGGTGGATGGCTACACCTTC	CASTDRVDGYTF
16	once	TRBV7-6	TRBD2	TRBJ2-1	TGTGCCAGCAGCTTATCGGGACTAGGCCCCTACAATGAGCAGTTCTTC	CASSLSGLGPYNEQFF
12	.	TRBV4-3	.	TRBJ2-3	TGCGCCAGCAGCCAACGGGGAGATACGCAGTATTTT	CASSQRGDTQYF
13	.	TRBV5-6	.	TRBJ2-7	TGTGCCAGCAGCCTCCCTCCAGGGCGTCCCCAGTACTTC	CASSLPPGRPQYF
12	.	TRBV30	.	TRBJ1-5	TGTGCCTGGAGCCAAATTAATCAGCCCCAGCATTTT	CAWSQINQPQHF